Listed below are T cell receptor beta chains from one sample, sequenced in a study of CD8+ T cells in alopecia areata. Profiled with immunoSEQ multiplex PCR; TCRdb holds only in-frame clones, not every one. The sample holds some 170,000 clones; just under 60% are singletons and the top ten take about 15%. The sample consisted of CD4+ T cells sorted from blood, taken at week 0. Source of these receptors: a human donor with alopecia areata. Each CDR3 is given without its conserved first and last residue. Fields, in order: clone size, J gene, V gene, CDR3 protein. Only some rows state a clone size, as once, few, many or a class for expanded clones.

few TRBJ2-7 TRBV29-1 SVRGTSRKYEQY
- TRBJ2-1 TRBV11-3 ASSLIRGASSYNEQF
few TRBJ1-5 TRBV19 ASSPQTWESQH
- TRBJ2-3 TRBV29-1 SVAKDTDTQY
few TRBJ2-7 TRBV29-1 SVDRGGGDEQY
- TRBJ2-3 TRBV4-1 ASSQLGDTQY
once TRBJ1-2 TRBV6-5 ASSYSGTAGVGGYT
few TRBJ1-3 TRBV12-5 ASGFVRGPGNTIY
- TRBJ2-6 TRBV6-5 ASSYSFRSGANVLT
- TRBJ2-3 TRBV10-3 AISESGQGKPTQY
- TRBJ2-5 TRBV29-1 SVDSTSGTQY
- TRBJ1-5 TRBV5-6 ASSLLSDGPQH
once TRBJ2-2 TRBV27 ASSLRSGNVPGNTGELF
once TRBJ2-5 TRBV6-6 ASSTPGTAKETQY
- TRBJ1-1 TRBV7-9 ASSFKGPAAEAF
few TRBJ1-1 TRBV11-2 ASSTTGGTEAF
- TRBJ2-5 TRBV29-1 GTMGETQY
- TRBJ2-7 TRBV18 ASSPGQTLYEQY
- TRBJ2-3 TRBV7-3 ASSLVATSTDTQY
- TRBJ2-7 TRBV9 ASSVGKVTYEQY
- TRBJ1-5 TRBV15 ATSRYKYSNQPQH
- TRBJ1-1 TRBV30 AWTAMGGTEAF
- TRBJ2-5 TRBV6-1 ASSGTAQETQY
- TRBJ2-7 TRBV19 ASSPGGAEGKQY
- TRBJ2-5 TRBV5-1 ASSLGQGLETQY
- TRBJ1-5 TRBV28 ASIQGRNQPQH
- TRBJ2-3 TRBV30 AWSDAPGGTDTQY
few TRBJ1-5 TRBV15 ATSRVGGGDQPQH
few TRBJ2-7 TRBV30 AWGRTGSRHEQY
- TRBJ2-1 TRBV30 AWSEGLGFEQF
- TRBJ2-7 TRBV29-1 SARGTGGHEQY
- TRBJ1-1 TRBV27 ASSPNRNTEAF
few TRBJ2-5 TRBV5-6 ASSLGGLAGTQY
- TRBJ2-4 TRBV5-1 ASTDKNIQY
few TRBJ1-6 TRBV5-4 ASSTTGNYNSPLH
- TRBJ2-2 TRBV19 ASNRLAGELF
- TRBJ1-6 TRBV30 AWREQWNSPLH
- TRBJ2-5 TRBV29-1 SAGPTGGNLETQY
- TRBJ2-7 TRBV6-1 ASRRQGEQY
- TRBJ2-5 TRBV25-1 ASSESNREETQY
- TRBJ1-1 TRBV4-1 ASSPGLRGTEAF
- TRBJ2-5 TRBV29-1 SVAAETQETQY
- TRBJ2-5 TRBV6-5 ASRKAGGYQETQY
- TRBJ1-4 TRBV23-1 ASSRDRARF
few TRBJ2-3 TRBV9 ASSPGGLPSTDTQY
- TRBJ1-5 TRBV6-5 ASSLGQFNQPQH
- TRBJ2-5 TRBV30 ACEGYRRETQY
- TRBJ1-1 TRBV29-1 SVGGPGGGTEAF
- TRBJ2-7 TRBV29-1 SVEDRQGAYEQY
- TRBJ1-6 TRBV5-1 ASSPGQGAPLH
- TRBJ1-2 TRBV4-1 ASSQADRSYGYT
once TRBJ2-3 TRBV5-1 ASSPGLHPRDRGTDTQY